This record covers a single TCR beta chain. Antigen unknown. This sample stems from a study of cytomegalovirus exposure and HLA in healthy donors. Regarding the study as a whole: Reported results showed that the classifier diagnosed cytomegalovirus status with high specificity and sensitivity. Differences between HLA loci emerged in a later analysis of TCR association rates, with DRB1 most and HLA-C fewest.

The PCR was carried out with 60 Vbeta primers and 13 Jbeta primers. Some clones are missing from TCRdb's copy, which holds only in-frame ones; the method was immunoSEQ multiplex PCR. This table has 90,000 to 120,000 clones, around three quarters appearing once. The CDR3 spans 13 residues. V was shortened by 10 bases and J by 6 bases, with 19 bases between the two germline ends. Germline V gives CDR1 KGHSH, CDR2 LQKENI. Sequences were obtained from PBMCs. The chain has TRBV18 and TRBJ2-7, with D tentatively TRBD2 (6 bases). The source is a man aged 50-59 years in good health and CMV-seropositive. DNA of the CDR3: TGTGCCACCTCCCCCCTGGGCGGGATCGAGCAGTACTTC. Its translation is CATSPLGGIEQYF.